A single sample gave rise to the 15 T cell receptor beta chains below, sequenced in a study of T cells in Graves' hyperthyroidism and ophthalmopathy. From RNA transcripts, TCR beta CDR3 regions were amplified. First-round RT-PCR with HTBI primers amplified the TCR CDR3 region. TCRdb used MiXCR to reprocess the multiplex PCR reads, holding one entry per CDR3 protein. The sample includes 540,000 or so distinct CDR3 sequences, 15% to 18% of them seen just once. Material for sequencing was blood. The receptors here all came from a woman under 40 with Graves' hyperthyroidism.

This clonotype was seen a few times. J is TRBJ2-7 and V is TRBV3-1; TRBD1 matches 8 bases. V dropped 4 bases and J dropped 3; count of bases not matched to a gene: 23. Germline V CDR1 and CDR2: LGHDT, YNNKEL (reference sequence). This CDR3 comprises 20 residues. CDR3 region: CASSRDTDRVWKGSDYEQYF. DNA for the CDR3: TGTGCCAGCAGCCGTGATACGGACAGGGTATGGAAGGGGTCCGACTACGAGCAGTACTTC.

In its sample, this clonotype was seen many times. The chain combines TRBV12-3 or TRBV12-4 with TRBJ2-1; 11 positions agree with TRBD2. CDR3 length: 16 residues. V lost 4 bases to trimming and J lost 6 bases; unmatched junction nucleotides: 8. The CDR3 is CASSSIAGGPVNEQFF. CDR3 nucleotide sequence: TGTGCCAGCAGTTCGATAGCGGGAGGGCCCGTCAATGAGCAGTTCTTC.

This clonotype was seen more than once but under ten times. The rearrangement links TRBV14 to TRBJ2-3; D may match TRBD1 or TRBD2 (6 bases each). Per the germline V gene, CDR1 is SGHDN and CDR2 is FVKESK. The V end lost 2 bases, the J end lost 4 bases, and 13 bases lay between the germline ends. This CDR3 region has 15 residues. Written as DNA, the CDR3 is TGTGCCAGCAGCCAATTTGGAGGGGGGCCAGATACGCAGTATTTT. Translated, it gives CASSQFGGGPDTQYF. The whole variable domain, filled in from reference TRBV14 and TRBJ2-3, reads EAGVTQFPSHSVIEKGQTVTLRCDPISGHDNLYWYRRVMGKEIKFLLHFVKESKQDESGMPNNRFLAERTGGTYSTLKVQPAELEDSGVYFCASSQFGGGPDTQYFGPGTRLTVL.

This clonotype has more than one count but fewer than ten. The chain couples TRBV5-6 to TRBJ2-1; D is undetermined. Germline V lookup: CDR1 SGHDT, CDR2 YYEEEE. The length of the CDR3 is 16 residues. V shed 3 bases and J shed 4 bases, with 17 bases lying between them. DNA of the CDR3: TGTGCCAGCAGCTCCGGAAAGTGGAGAAGTTACAATGAGCAGTTCTTC. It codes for CASSSGKWRSYNEQFF.

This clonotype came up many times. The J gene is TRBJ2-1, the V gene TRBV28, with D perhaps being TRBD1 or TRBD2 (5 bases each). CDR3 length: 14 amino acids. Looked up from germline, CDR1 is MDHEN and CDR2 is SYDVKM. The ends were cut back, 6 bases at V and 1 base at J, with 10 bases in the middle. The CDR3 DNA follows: TGTGCCAGCAGAAGGGACCCTTCCTACAATGAGCAGTTCTTC. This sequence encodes CASRRDPSYNEQFF.

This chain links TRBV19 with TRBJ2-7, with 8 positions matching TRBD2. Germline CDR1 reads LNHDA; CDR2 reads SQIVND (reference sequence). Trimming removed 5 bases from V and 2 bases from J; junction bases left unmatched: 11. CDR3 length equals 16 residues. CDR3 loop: CASSYPPTSEPYEQYF. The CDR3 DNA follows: TGTGCCAGTAGTTACCCCCCGACTAGCGAACCCTACGAGCAGTACTTC. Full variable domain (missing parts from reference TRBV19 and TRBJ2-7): DGGITQSPKYLFRKEGQNVTLSCEQNLNHDAMYWYRQDPGQGLRLIYYSQIVNDFQKGDIAEGYSVSREKKESFPLTVTSAQKNPTAFYLCASSYPPTSEPYEQYFGPGTRLTVT.

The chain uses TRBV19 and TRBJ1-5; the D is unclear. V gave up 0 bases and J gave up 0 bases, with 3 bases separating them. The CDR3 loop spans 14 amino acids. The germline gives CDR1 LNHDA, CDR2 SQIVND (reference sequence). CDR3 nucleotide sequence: TGTGCCAGTAGTATAGAGTATAGCAATCAGCCCCAGCATTTT. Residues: CASSIEYSNQPQHF.

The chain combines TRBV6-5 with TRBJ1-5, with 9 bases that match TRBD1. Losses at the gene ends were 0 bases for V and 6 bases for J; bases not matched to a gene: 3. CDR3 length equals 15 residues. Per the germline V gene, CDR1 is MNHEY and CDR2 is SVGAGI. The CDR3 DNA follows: TGTGCCAGCAGTTACTCGGGGACAGGGACTCAGCCCCAGCATTTT. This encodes CASSYSGTGTQPQHF.

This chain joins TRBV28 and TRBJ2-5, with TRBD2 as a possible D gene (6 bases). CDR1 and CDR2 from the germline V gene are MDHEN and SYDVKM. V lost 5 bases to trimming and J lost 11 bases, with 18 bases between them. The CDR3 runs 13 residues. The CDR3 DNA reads TGTGCCAGCAGTATCCGGGACTTAGGGACTCAGTACTTC. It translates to CASSIRDLGTQYF.

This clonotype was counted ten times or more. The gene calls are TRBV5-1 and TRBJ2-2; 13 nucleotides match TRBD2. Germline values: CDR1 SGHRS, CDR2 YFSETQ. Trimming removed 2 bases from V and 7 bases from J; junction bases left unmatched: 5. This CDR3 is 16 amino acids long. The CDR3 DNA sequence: TGCGCCAGCAGCTTCGCGACTAGCGGGAGGCTCGGGGAGCTGTTTTTT. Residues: CASSFATSGRLGELFF.

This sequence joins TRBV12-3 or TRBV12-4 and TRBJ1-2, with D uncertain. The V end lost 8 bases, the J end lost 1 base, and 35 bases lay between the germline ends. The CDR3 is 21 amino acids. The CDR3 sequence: CASSPRPPPSSATDFNYGYTF. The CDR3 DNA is TGTGCCAGCTCACCTCGTCCTCCCCCCTCATCGGCAACTGACTTTAACTATGGCTACACCTTC.

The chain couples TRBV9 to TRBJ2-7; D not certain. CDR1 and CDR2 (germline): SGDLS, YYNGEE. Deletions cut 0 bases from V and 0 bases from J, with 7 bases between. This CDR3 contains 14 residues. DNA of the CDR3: TGTGCCAGCAGCGTAGGTTCCCGCTCCTACGAGCAGTACTTC. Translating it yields CASSVGSRSYEQYF.

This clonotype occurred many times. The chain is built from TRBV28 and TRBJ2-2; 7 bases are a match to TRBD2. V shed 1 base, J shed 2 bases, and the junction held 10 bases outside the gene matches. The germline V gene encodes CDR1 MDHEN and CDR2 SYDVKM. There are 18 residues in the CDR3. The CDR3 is CASSLSPAGLINTGELFF. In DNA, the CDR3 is TGTGCCAGCAGTTTATCGCCAGCGGGACTAATTAACACCGGGGAGCTGTTTTTT.

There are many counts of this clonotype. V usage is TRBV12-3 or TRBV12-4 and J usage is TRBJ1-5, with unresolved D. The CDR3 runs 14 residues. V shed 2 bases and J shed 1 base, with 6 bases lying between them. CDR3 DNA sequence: TGTGCCAGCAGTTTACGGGGAAGCAATCAGCCCCAGCATTTT. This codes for CASSLRGSNQPQHF.

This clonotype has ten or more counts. This CDR3 reads CASSLIGLGFANEQFF. DNA of the CDR3: TGTGCCAGCAGTTTAATTGGACTAGGGTTCGCGAATGAGCAGTTCTTC. The chain combines TRBV27 with TRBJ2-1, with 7 bases that match TRBD2. The CDR3 is made up of 16 amino acids. Germline-derived CDR1 and CDR2 are MNHEY and SMNVEV (reference sequence). The J segment lost 7 bases and the V segment lost 2 bases, leaving 11 bases of the junction unmatched.